The TCR beta chain under discussion was sequenced for a study of untreated major depressive disorder (dated by TCRdb to 2017 to 2018). For the wider study: A cross-sectional case-control design was used to compare T cell phenotype and TCR repertoire between antidepressant-free major depressive disorder patients and individually matched non-depressed controls. The sequencing was a follow-up to the differences in Vbeta 5.1, Vbeta 11 and Vbeta 22 usage that flow cytometry had picked up across the whole cohort.

A remark on this clone: The antigen this receptor binds is unknown. Base qualities are missing; no much larger clone stands one base away.

The study at large found these results: TRBV25-01 and TRBV02-01 usage followed the flow-cytometry pattern but did not reach statistical significance in the sequencing data. The top five TRBV05-01 clones in every sequenced subject were all private clones. Strict matching and exclusion criteria produced a comparatively small study sample, limiting generalizability of findings. Sequencing confirmed higher TRBV05-01 (Vbeta 5.1) usage among CD4+ T cells of depressed patients than controls, with p = 0.040 in a one-tailed test. The sequencing comparisons used one-tailed planned tests on only three preselected Vbeta families.

For sex, age, current smoking status and body mass index, every depressed patient had a pairwise-matched non-depressed control. Every participant in the study was of European descent. Patients had a DSM-IV diagnosis of major depressive disorder with a Hamilton Rating Scale for Depression score of at least 18. For at least 8 weeks before enrollment, patients had taken no psychiatric medication of any kind, antidepressants included. Depression severity ranging from moderate to severe was represented among patients. All participants were excluded for major medical conditions, Axis I/II comorbidities, regular medication or illicit drug use, or drinking over 100 g alcohol weekly. From each participant, about 32 ml of peripheral blood was collected into EDTA tubes. Magnetic negative selection with the BD IMag Human CD4 T Lymphocyte Enrichment Set was used to purify CD4+ T cells from thawed PBMCs. Flow cytometry confirmed that the CD4+ enrichment method typically gave around 95% purity. A subgroup of about 5 case-control pairs, chosen blind to chemokine receptor expression and flow-cytometric repertoire skewing results, underwent TCRbeta sequencing. All blood samples were drawn in the morning at 8:00 a.m., and PBMCs were separated by Ficoll-Hypaque gradient centrifugation. Until being assayed, PBMCs were kept in liquid nitrogen after cryopreservation by gradual cooling to -80 degrees C.

The Qiagen DNeasy Blood and Tissue Kit was used to extract total genomic DNA from the purified CD4+ T cells. Amplification and sequencing of the TCRbeta CDR3 region, as defined according to IMGT, were carried out with immunoSEQ immunosequencing protocols. Processing in the source paper ran as follows. The immunoSEQ service preprocessed the raw sequence data to correct PCR and sequencing errors. The sequence data were loaded into the immunoSEQ Analyzer and then analyzed further using VDJtools v1.0.7. The paired Wilcoxon signed-rank test was used to test differences between patients and controls. TCRdb holds this immuneACCESS table with in-frame rearrangements only. Some clones are missing; in checked studies, unresolved V genes explain under half, and the rest has no known cause. From that table come the V and J calls and clone size; the DNA was used to work out D and trimming. The sample records 20,000 or so clones, more than 85% of which are singletons. The ten largest clones take up 0.5% to 0.7% of the sample.

Per the germline V gene, SGHRS is the CDR1 and YFSETQ is the CDR2. Trimming costs V 1 base and J 1 base, and their ends lie 14 bases apart. The CDR3 numbers 16 residues from cysteine through phenylalanine. Kept here is only the CDR3 DNA, which spans 48 bases and is read in frame from base 1. The V and J genes are TRBV5-1 and TRBJ1-1, with the identity of the D gene unclear. The source of this sequence is a woman in her thirties or forties with major depressive disorder. Sequenced input: CD4+ T cells from PBMCs. The DNA sequence is as follows: TGCGCCAGCAGCTTGAGGCCTGATGGGAAGAACACTGAAGCTTTCTTT. The encoded protein is CASSLRPDGKNTEAFF.